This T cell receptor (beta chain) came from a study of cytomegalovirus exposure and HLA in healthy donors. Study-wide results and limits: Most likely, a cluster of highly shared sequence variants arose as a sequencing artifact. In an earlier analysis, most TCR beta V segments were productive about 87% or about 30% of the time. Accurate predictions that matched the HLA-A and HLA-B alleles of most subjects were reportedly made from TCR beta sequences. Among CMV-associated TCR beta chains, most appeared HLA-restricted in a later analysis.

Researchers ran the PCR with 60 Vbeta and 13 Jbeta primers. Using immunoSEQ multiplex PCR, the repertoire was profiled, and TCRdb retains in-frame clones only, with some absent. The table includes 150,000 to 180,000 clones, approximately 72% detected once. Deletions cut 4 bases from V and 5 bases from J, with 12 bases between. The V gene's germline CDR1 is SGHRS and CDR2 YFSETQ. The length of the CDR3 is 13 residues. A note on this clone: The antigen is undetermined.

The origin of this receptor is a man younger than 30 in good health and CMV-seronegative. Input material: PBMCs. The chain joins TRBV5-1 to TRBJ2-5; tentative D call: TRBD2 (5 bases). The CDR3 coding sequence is TGCGCCAGCAGCCCAGGACCGGGGGAGACCCAGTACTTC. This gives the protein CASSPGPGETQYF.